The rows below give T cell receptor beta chains drawn from one sample of a study of OX40 agonist ivuxolimab in advanced cancers. Using immunoSEQ multiplex PCR, the repertoire was profiled, and TCRdb retains in-frame clones only, with some absent. The sample has 30,000 to 35,000 clones, roughly 84% seen once. Sequenced here: CD4+ or CD8+ T cells sorted from blood, sampled in a trial of the OX40 agonist ivuxolimab. Receptors originate from an adult with an advanced solid tumor such as melanoma, head and neck, liver or kidney cancer. Both conserved end residues are part of each CDR3. A D gene is named only where the DNA matches it firmly. Rows give clone size only sometimes, using once, few, many, or a class for an expanded clone.

J: TRBJ1-1
V: TRBV28
D: NA
size: NA
CDR3: CASSFVQGHTEAFF
DNA: TGTGCCAGCAGTTTCGTGCAGGGGCACACTGAAGCTTTCTTT

J: TRBJ1-3
V: TRBV19
D: NA
size: NA
CDR3: CASSMGVGAAGNTIYF
DNA: TGTGCCAGTAGTATGGGAGTAGGGGCAGCTGGAAACACCATATATTTT

J: TRBJ2-7
V: TRBV28
D: NA
size: NA
CDR3: CASRRTNHPYEQYF
DNA: TGTGCCAGCAGGAGGACAAACCACCCCTACGAGCAGTACTTC

J: TRBJ2-1
V: TRBV18
D: NA
size: NA
CDR3: CASSPILGGIGYNEQFF
DNA: TGTGCCAGCTCACCGATCTTAGGGGGGATAGGCTACAATGAGCAGTTCTTC

J: TRBJ2-5
V: TRBV11-1
D: NA
size: NA
CDR3: CASQMGKFGSQETQYF
DNA: TGTGCCAGCCAGATGGGGAAGTTCGGCTCCCAAGAGACCCAGTACTTC

J: TRBJ1-2
V: TRBV6-1
D: TRBD1
size: NA
CDR3: CASSEGDRVEGYTF
DNA: TGTGCCAGCAGTGAGGGGGACAGGGTCGAGGGCTACACCTTC

J: TRBJ2-1
V: TRBV19
D: NA
size: NA
CDR3: CASSIQASYNEQFF
DNA: TGTGCCAGTAGTATTCAGGCGTCCTACAATGAGCAGTTCTTC

J: TRBJ1-5
V: TRBV2
D: NA
size: NA
CDR3: CASSPPLSNQPQHF
DNA: TGTGCCAGCAGCCCCCCCCTAAGCAATCAGCCCCAGCATTTT

J: TRBJ2-1
V: TRBV10-3
D: NA
size: NA
CDR3: CAISEERGGSGEQFF
DNA: TGTGCCATCAGTGAAGAGAGGGGGGGTAGCGGTGAGCAGTTCTTC

J: TRBJ1-4
V: TRBV2
D: TRBD1
size: few
CDR3: CASQPDRAEKLFF
DNA: TGTGCCAGCCAACCGGACAGGGCGGAAAAACTGTTTTTT

J: TRBJ1-4
V: TRBV15
D: NA
size: NA
CDR3: CATSRSNEKLFF
DNA: TGTGCCACCAGCAGGTCCAATGAAAAACTGTTTTTT

J: TRBJ2-2
V: TRBV30
D: NA
size: NA
CDR3: CAWSFTGLYTGELFF
DNA: TGTGCCTGGTCGTTTACGGGCCTCTACACCGGGGAGCTGTTTTTT

J: TRBJ2-7
V: TRBV6-4
D: NA
size: NA
CDR3: CATTLGHSRFYEQYF
DNA: TGTGCCACCACGTTAGGACACTCCCGATTCTACGAGCAGTACTTC

J: TRBJ2-1
V: TRBV29-1
D: TRBD1
size: few
CDR3: CSVRDRAGNEQFF
DNA: TGCAGCGTCCGGGACAGGGCGGGAAATGAGCAGTTCTTC

J: TRBJ1-2
V: TRBV18
D: NA
size: NA
CDR3: CASSPDRSNYGYTF
DNA: TGTGCCAGCTCACCAGACCGCTCTAACTATGGCTACACCTTC

J: TRBJ2-3
V: TRBV5-8
D: TRBD1
size: few
CDR3: CASSLRDRGKADTQYF
DNA: TGTGCCAGCAGCTTACGTGACAGGGGCAAGGCAGATACGCAGTATTTT

J: TRBJ1-1
V: TRBV9
D: TRBD1
size: NA
CDR3: CASSLTPDRATGRAFF
DNA: TGTGCCAGCAGCCTAACACCAGACAGGGCTACAGGTAGAGCTTTCTTT

J: TRBJ1-1
V: TRBV2
D: TRBD1
size: NA
CDR3: CASSIWTGLTEAFF
DNA: TGTGCCAGCAGTATCTGGACAGGGTTAACTGAAGCTTTCTTT

J: TRBJ1-5
V: TRBV4-1
D: NA
size: medium-sized
CDR3: CASSLTSDRSQPQHF
DNA: TGCGCCAGCAGCCTTACCTCGGATCGGAGTCAGCCCCAGCATTTT

J: TRBJ2-5
V: TRBV28
D: TRBD2
size: NA
CDR3: CASILSGTSGQETQYF
DNA: TGTGCCAGCATTCTTTCCGGGACTAGCGGCCAAGAGACCCAGTACTTC

J: TRBJ2-7
V: TRBV4-1
D: NA
size: NA
CDR3: CASSQVVGDEQYF
DNA: TGCGCCAGCAGCCAAGTGGTCGGGGACGAGCAGTACTTC

J: TRBJ2-7
V: TRBV15
D: TRBD2
size: few
CDR3: CATNSGTGRGQYF
DNA: TGTGCCACCAATAGCGGGACCGGACGTGGGCAGTACTTC

J: TRBJ2-1
V: TRBV5-1
D: TRBD1
size: NA
CDR3: CASRGTGTNNEQFF
DNA: TGCGCCAGCCGTGGGACAGGGACGAACAATGAGCAGTTCTTC

J: TRBJ1-6
V: TRBV5-1
D: TRBD1
size: NA
CDR3: CASSWTPGQDNSPLHF
DNA: TGCGCCAGCAGCTGGACCCCGGGACAGGACAATTCACCCCTCCACTTT

J: TRBJ2-7
V: TRBV5-5
D: TRBD1
size: NA
CDR3: CASSLKGQGAWEQYF
DNA: TGTGCCAGCAGCTTGAAGGGACAGGGGGCGTGGGAGCAGTACTTC

J: TRBJ2-1
V: TRBV11-3
D: NA
size: NA
CDR3: CASSLGRGTNEQFF
DNA: TGTGCCAGCAGCTTAGGGCGGGGAACCAATGAGCAGTTCTTC

J: TRBJ2-7
V: TRBV10-3
D: NA
size: few
CDR3: CAISEDVEQYF
DNA: TGTGCCATCAGTGAGGACGTCGAGCAGTACTTC

J: TRBJ2-7
V: TRBV6-5
D: NA
size: once
CDR3: CASRLPSTGYEQYF
DNA: TGTGCCAGCAGGCTCCCCTCTACGGGCTACGAGCAGTACTTC

J: TRBJ2-7
V: TRBV5-1
D: TRBD1
size: NA
CDR3: CASSKDRTLAAYEQYF
DNA: TGCGCCAGCAGCAAGGACAGGACGCTGGCAGCCTACGAGCAGTACTTC

J: TRBJ1-1
V: TRBV10-2
D: TRBD1
size: NA
CDR3: CATSLTGGTEAFF
DNA: TGCGCCACTTCACTTACAGGGGGGACTGAAGCTTTCTTT

J: TRBJ2-1
V: TRBV7-3
D: TRBD2
size: once
CDR3: CASSWKGGSNEQFF
DNA: TGTGCCAGCAGCTGGAAAGGCGGGAGCAATGAGCAGTTCTTC

J: TRBJ1-2
V: TRBV13
D: NA
size: NA
CDR3: CASSLSRAPRLGYTF
DNA: TGTGCCAGCAGCTTAAGCCGAGCCCCCCGATTGGGCTACACCTTC

J: TRBJ2-5
V: TRBV5-8
D: NA
size: NA
CDR3: CASTLGRETQYF
DNA: TGTGCCAGCACCCTTGGTAGGGAGACCCAGTACTTC

J: TRBJ2-4
V: TRBV5-1
D: NA
size: NA
CDR3: CASSLGGKNIQYF
DNA: TGCGCCAGCAGCTTGGGAGGGAAAAACATTCAGTACTTC

J: TRBJ2-1
V: TRBV7-3
D: NA
size: NA
CDR3: CASSLRGGSSYNEQFF
DNA: TGTGCCAGCAGCTTAAGAGGAGGCAGCTCCTACAATGAGCAGTTCTTC

J: TRBJ1-5
V: TRBV7-8
D: TRBD1
size: NA
CDR3: CASSSIQGALGSPQHF
DNA: TGTGCCAGCAGCTCCATTCAGGGGGCCCTGGGATCGCCCCAGCATTTT

J: TRBJ1-4
V: TRBV5-1
D: NA
size: once
CDR3: CASSSNGATNEKLFF
DNA: TGCGCCAGCAGCTCGAACGGTGCAACTAATGAAAAACTGTTTTTT

J: TRBJ2-7
V: TRBV16
D: TRBD1
size: NA
CDR3: CASSQSGTGNYEQYF
DNA: TGTGCCAGCAGCCAGAGCGGGACAGGGAACTACGAGCAGTACTTC

J: TRBJ2-7
V: TRBV7-9
D: TRBD2
size: NA
CDR3: CASSLEAGGSYEQYF
DNA: TGTGCTAGCAGCTTAGAGGCGGGAGGGTCTTACGAGCAGTACTTC

J: TRBJ2-4
V: TRBV29-1
D: NA
size: once
CDR3: CSGAVEAKNIQYF
DNA: TGCAGCGGCGCCGTGGAAGCCAAAAACATTCAGTACTTC

J: TRBJ2-7
V: TRBV7-9
D: NA
size: NA
CDR3: CASSLYRGPPPSYEQYF
DNA: TGTGCCAGCAGCTTATATCGAGGGCCACCTCCCTCCTACGAGCAGTACTTC

J: TRBJ2-7
V: TRBV9
D: TRBD1
size: few
CDR3: CASSVGVGQASSYEQYF
DNA: TGTGCCAGCAGCGTAGGGGTAGGACAGGCCAGCTCCTACGAGCAGTACTTC

J: TRBJ2-2
V: TRBV27
D: TRBD1
size: NA
CDR3: CASSSRTDRVATGELFF
DNA: TGTGCCAGCAGTTCCAGGACTGACAGGGTTGCCACCGGGGAGCTGTTTTTT

J: TRBJ2-7
V: TRBV7-6
D: NA
size: NA
CDR3: CASSLVSRQTPYEQYF
DNA: TGTGCCAGCAGCTTAGTTTCCCGCCAAACCCCCTACGAGCAGTACTTC

J: TRBJ2-7
V: TRBV4-2
D: TRBD1
size: NA
CDR3: CASSPTIGQGYEQYF
DNA: TGTGCCAGCAGCCCTACCATCGGACAGGGATACGAGCAGTACTTC

J: TRBJ1-6
V: TRBV5-6
D: TRBD1
size: medium-sized
CDR3: CASTSLEGAGYNSPLHF
DNA: TGTGCCAGCACCTCCTTGGAGGGGGCAGGATATAATTCACCCCTCCACTTT

J: TRBJ1-2
V: TRBV5-6
D: NA
size: NA
CDR3: CASRATGSYGYTF
DNA: TGTGCCAGCAGAGCTACAGGGTCCTATGGCTACACCTTC

J: TRBJ2-5
V: TRBV27
D: TRBD2
size: NA
CDR3: CASSLLSSGGLWETQYF
DNA: TGTGCCAGCAGTTTATTATCTAGCGGGGGGTTGTGGGAGACCCAGTACTTC

J: TRBJ1-6
V: TRBV2
D: NA
size: few
CDR3: CASRLQGRGSPLHF
DNA: TGTGCCAGCAGACTACAGGGTCGAGGGTCACCCCTCCACTTT

J: TRBJ1-4
V: TRBV6-5
D: NA
size: NA
CDR3: CASSPQGRREKLFF
DNA: TGTGCCAGCAGTCCCCAGGGGCGACGAGAAAAACTGTTTTTT

J: TRBJ1-1
V: TRBV30
D: NA
size: NA
CDR3: CAWSPGVTEAFF
DNA: TGTGCCTGGAGTCCAGGGGTCACTGAAGCTTTCTTT

J: TRBJ1-4
V: TRBV2
D: NA
size: NA
CDR3: CASSARANEKLFF
DNA: TGTGCCAGCAGTGCCAGGGCTAATGAAAAACTGTTTTTT

J: TRBJ2-1
V: TRBV19
D: TRBD2
size: NA
CDR3: CASSIEEIAGGPRNEQFF
DNA: TGTGCCAGTAGTATAGAAGAAATAGCGGGAGGGCCAAGGAACGAGCAGTTCTTC

J: TRBJ2-1
V: TRBV5-5
D: NA
size: NA
CDR3: CASSPGTYEQFF
DNA: TGTGCCAGCAGCCCCGGGACTTACGAGCAGTTCTTC

J: TRBJ2-1
V: TRBV7-9
D: TRBD2
size: NA
CDR3: CASSRTSAREQFF
DNA: TGTGCCAGCAGCCGGACTAGCGCCCGTGAGCAGTTCTTC

J: TRBJ2-2
V: TRBV11-2
D: NA
size: NA
CDR3: CASSVRGGTGELFF
DNA: TGTGCCAGCAGCGTAAGAGGTGGGACCGGGGAGCTGTTTTTT